This is a list of T cell receptor beta chains from one sample in a study of blood T cell repertoires in COVID-19. Only in-frame clones appear in the TCRdb table, and some are missing; sequencing was by immunoSEQ multiplex PCR. The sample carries fewer than 150,000 clones, approximately 86% recorded once. Sequencing was done on a sample of peripheral blood. The receptors derive from a woman aged 50 to 65 with active or convalescent COVID-19. CDR3s include the opening cysteine and the closing phenylalanine or tryptophan. A D gene is named only where the DNA matches it firmly. For some rows the clone size is stated as once, few or many, or as a class when expanded; others skip it.

clone_size: -; d_call: -; j_call: TRBJ1-1; v_call: TRBV29-1; cdr3_nt: TGCAGCGTTGAGGGGGTTGGGGAGCGACAGGTATTGTCTGAAGCTTTCTTT; cdr3_aa: CSVEGVGERQVLSEAFF
clone_size: -; d_call: -; j_call: TRBJ1-4; v_call: TRBV7-2; cdr3_nt: TGTGCCAGCAGCTCCGGACAGCTTAATGAAAAACTGTTTTTT; cdr3_aa: CASSSGQLNEKLFF
clone_size: -; d_call: TRBD1; j_call: TRBJ2-1; v_call: TRBV27; cdr3_nt: TGTGCCAGCCGACGAGGGGACAGGGTGGGTGAGCAGTTCTTC; cdr3_aa: CASRRGDRVGEQFF
clone_size: -; d_call: -; j_call: TRBJ1-1; v_call: TRBV27; cdr3_nt: TGTGCCAGCCGCCGGGGAGAGGGCACTGAAGCTTTCTTT; cdr3_aa: CASRRGEGTEAFF
clone_size: few; d_call: -; j_call: TRBJ2-7; v_call: TRBV11-2; cdr3_nt: TGTGCCAGCAGCTTAGGGCAGGGAGGCGAGCAGTACTTC; cdr3_aa: CASSLGQGGEQYF
clone_size: -; d_call: -; j_call: TRBJ2-2; v_call: TRBV24-1; cdr3_nt: TGTGCCACTCTGGACTATAACACCGGGGAGCTGTTTTTT; cdr3_aa: CATLDYNTGELFF
clone_size: -; d_call: -; j_call: TRBJ2-7; v_call: TRBV12-2; cdr3_nt: TGTGCAAGTCGCTTAGAGGTAGCGGGGGCCTACGAGCAGTACTTC; cdr3_aa: CASRLEVAGAYEQYF
clone_size: once; d_call: -; j_call: TRBJ2-1; v_call: TRBV4-2; cdr3_nt: TGTGCCAGCAGCCGACCAGGGCCATATGAGCAGTTCTTC; cdr3_aa: CASSRPGPYEQFF
clone_size: -; d_call: TRBD2; j_call: TRBJ2-1; v_call: TRBV18; cdr3_nt: TGTGCCAGCTCACCACGAATTACGGGAGGAGGTAATGAGCAGTTCTTC; cdr3_aa: CASSPRITGGGNEQFF
clone_size: -; d_call: -; j_call: TRBJ1-2; v_call: TRBV28; cdr3_nt: TGTGCCAGCAAGAGGGAACTCTATGGCTACACCTTC; cdr3_aa: CASKRELYGYTF
clone_size: -; d_call: -; j_call: TRBJ2-7; v_call: TRBV15; cdr3_nt: TGTGCCACCAGCCCGCCCAGGGTGTTGTACGAGCAGTACTTC; cdr3_aa: CATSPPRVLYEQYF
clone_size: -; d_call: TRBD2; j_call: TRBJ2-2; v_call: TRBV6-5; cdr3_nt: TGTGCCAGCGGCAGAGGACTAGCGGCCGGGGAGCTGTTTTTT; cdr3_aa: CASGRGLAAGELFF
clone_size: -; d_call: -; j_call: TRBJ1-4; v_call: TRBV6-1; cdr3_nt: TGTGCCAGCAGTGAAATCGGCGCAGGCACTAATGAAAAACTGTTTTTT; cdr3_aa: CASSEIGAGTNEKLFF
clone_size: -; d_call: -; j_call: TRBJ2-2; v_call: TRBV6-6; cdr3_nt: TGTGCCACTATGGGGCTTTCGAACACCGGGGAGCTGTTTTTT; cdr3_aa: CATMGLSNTGELFF
clone_size: -; d_call: TRBD1; j_call: TRBJ2-1; v_call: TRBV9; cdr3_nt: TGTGCCAGCAGCGTAGTTGGACAGGGAAACAATGAGCAGTTCTTC; cdr3_aa: CASSVVGQGNNEQFF
clone_size: -; d_call: TRBD2; j_call: TRBJ2-5; v_call: TRBV6-6; cdr3_nt: TGTGCCAGCAGTTTGGCTAGCGGGATAGAGACCCAGTACTTC; cdr3_aa: CASSLASGIETQYF
clone_size: -; d_call: TRBD1; j_call: TRBJ1-2; v_call: TRBV28; cdr3_nt: TGTGCCAGCAGTTTATCACTAACAGGGGGTGATGGCTACACCTTC; cdr3_aa: CASSLSLTGGDGYTF
clone_size: -; d_call: TRBD2; j_call: TRBJ2-2; v_call: TRBV29-1; cdr3_nt: TGCAGCGTCCGGACTAGCGGGAGCTTCCCGGGGGAGCTGTTTTTT; cdr3_aa: CSVRTSGSFPGELFF
clone_size: few; d_call: TRBD1; j_call: TRBJ2-1; v_call: TRBV5-8; cdr3_nt: TGTGCCAGTATCCTACCGGGACAGGGGGCAGGAGAGCAGTTCTTC; cdr3_aa: CASILPGQGAGEQFF
clone_size: -; d_call: TRBD2; j_call: TRBJ2-7; v_call: TRBV27; cdr3_nt: TGTGCCAGCAGTAGCGGGAGGGCATCCTACGAGCAGTACTTC; cdr3_aa: CASSSGRASYEQYF
clone_size: -; d_call: -; j_call: TRBJ1-2; v_call: TRBV7-9; cdr3_nt: TGTGCCAGCACCTTCAGGGGTGACTATGGCTACACCTTC; cdr3_aa: CASTFRGDYGYTF
clone_size: -; d_call: -; j_call: TRBJ2-1; v_call: TRBV19; cdr3_nt: TGTGCCAGTAGTCCAGGACAGGTCGGTAGGACTACCATATACAATGAGCAGTTCTTC; cdr3_aa: CASSPGQVGRTTIYNEQFF
clone_size: -; d_call: TRBD2; j_call: TRBJ2-3; v_call: TRBV7-2; cdr3_nt: TGTGCCAGCAGCACCAGGGCGGGGGGCGGCACAGATACGCAGTATTTT; cdr3_aa: CASSTRAGGGTDTQYF
clone_size: -; d_call: TRBD2; j_call: TRBJ2-7; v_call: TRBV4-3; cdr3_nt: TGCGCCAGCAGCCAAGGCCCGACAGCGGGAGACGGGTCCTACGAGCAGTACTTC; cdr3_aa: CASSQGPTAGDGSYEQYF
clone_size: -; d_call: TRBD1; j_call: TRBJ2-7; v_call: TRBV24-1; cdr3_nt: TGTGCCACCAGTGACCGGAACGGACAGGGATCTCCCTACGAGCAGTACTTC; cdr3_aa: CATSDRNGQGSPYEQYF
clone_size: -; d_call: TRBD2; j_call: TRBJ2-3; v_call: TRBV3-1/TRBV3-2; cdr3_nt: TGTGCCAGCAGCCAAAGACCCGCGGGAGAGGTTCCAGATACGCAGTATTTT; cdr3_aa: CASSQRPAGEVPDTQYF
clone_size: -; d_call: TRBD2; j_call: TRBJ2-1; v_call: TRBV4-1; cdr3_nt: TGCGCCAGCAGCCCAATAGCGGGGAGGGGCAATGAGCAGTTCTTC; cdr3_aa: CASSPIAGRGNEQFF
clone_size: -; d_call: TRBD2; j_call: TRBJ2-7; v_call: TRBV6-2/TRBV6-3; cdr3_nt: TGTGCCAGCAGTTGGGGGGGGAGCTACGAGCAGTACTTC; cdr3_aa: CASSWGGSYEQYF
clone_size: -; d_call: -; j_call: TRBJ1-4; v_call: TRBV2; cdr3_nt: TGTGCCAGCAGCGCTCGTACAGGCAATGAAAAACTGTTTTTT; cdr3_aa: CASSARTGNEKLFF
clone_size: -; d_call: -; j_call: TRBJ2-2; v_call: TRBV7-3; cdr3_nt: TGTGCCAGCAGCCGAGGGGGCGGGGAGCTGTTTTTT; cdr3_aa: CASSRGGGELFF
clone_size: -; d_call: TRBD1; j_call: TRBJ2-7; v_call: TRBV4-3; cdr3_nt: TGCGCCAGCAGCCAAGGACAGGGGCCCGCCTACGAGCAGTACTTC; cdr3_aa: CASSQGQGPAYEQYF
clone_size: -; d_call: -; j_call: TRBJ2-3; v_call: TRBV5-1; cdr3_nt: TGCGCCAGCAGCTTGGATGGAGTTTCAGATACGCAGTATTTT; cdr3_aa: CASSLDGVSDTQYF
clone_size: -; d_call: TRBD1; j_call: TRBJ2-5; v_call: TRBV5-1; cdr3_nt: TGCGCCAGCAGCACCGGGACAGCCCAAGAGACCCAGTACTTC; cdr3_aa: CASSTGTAQETQYF
clone_size: -; d_call: TRBD2; j_call: TRBJ2-3; v_call: TRBV9; cdr3_nt: TGTGCCAGCAGCGAGACTAGCGTTCCCGATACGCAGTATTTT; cdr3_aa: CASSETSVPDTQYF
clone_size: once; d_call: TRBD1; j_call: TRBJ2-1; v_call: TRBV4-3; cdr3_nt: TGCGCCAGCAGCCAAATCGGGACAGGGATGAATGAGCAGTTCTTC; cdr3_aa: CASSQIGTGMNEQFF
clone_size: -; d_call: -; j_call: TRBJ2-7; v_call: TRBV30; cdr3_nt: TGTGCCCTGGGCCCGTTCCCCTACGAGCAGTACTTC; cdr3_aa: CALGPFPYEQYF
clone_size: -; d_call: -; j_call: TRBJ1-5; v_call: TRBV19; cdr3_nt: TGTGCCACCCAGACAGGAAGGATTAGCAATCAGCCCCAGCATTTT; cdr3_aa: CATQTGRISNQPQHF
clone_size: once; d_call: TRBD1; j_call: TRBJ2-3; v_call: TRBV27; cdr3_nt: TGTGCCAGCACGGCAGGGGGAACAGATACGCAGTATTTT; cdr3_aa: CASTAGGTDTQYF
clone_size: -; d_call: -; j_call: TRBJ2-3; v_call: TRBV27; cdr3_nt: TGTGCCAGCAGTTTAGGGGAGAGTTGGAGACGAGATACGCAGTATTTT; cdr3_aa: CASSLGESWRRDTQYF
clone_size: -; d_call: -; j_call: TRBJ2-3; v_call: TRBV6-2/TRBV6-3; cdr3_nt: TGTGCCAGCAGTTACTCGCGCGGGTTAAGCACAGATACGCAGTATTTT; cdr3_aa: CASSYSRGLSTDTQYF
clone_size: -; d_call: TRBD1; j_call: TRBJ2-7; v_call: TRBV19; cdr3_nt: TGTGCCAGCAACACCCGGACAGGGGAACCCTACGAGCAGTACTTC; cdr3_aa: CASNTRTGEPYEQYF
clone_size: -; d_call: -; j_call: TRBJ2-6; v_call: TRBV4-1; cdr3_nt: TGCGCCAGCAGCCAACAATACAGGGGAGGCTCTGGGGCCAACGTCCTGACTTTC; cdr3_aa: CASSQQYRGGSGANVLTF